This T cell receptor beta chain emerged from a study of blood T cell repertoires in COVID-19. V shed 6 bases and J shed 0 bases, with 14 bases lying between them. This CDR3 has 16 amino acids. Germline loops: CDR1 SNHLY, CDR2 FYNNEI. Only in-frame clones appear in the TCRdb table, and some are missing; sequencing was by immunoSEQ multiplex PCR. The table includes under 300,000 clones, more than 70% detected once. This chain uses TRBV2 with TRBJ2-2; a weak D match, TRBD1 (6 bases). Material: peripheral blood. The clonotype originates from a woman in her forties who had recovered from COVID-19. The CDR3 region is CASRDHWTANTGELFF. As DNA, the CDR3 is TGTGCCAGCAGGGATCACTGGACAGCGAACACCGGGGAGCTGTTTTTT. Looking up the rest from reference TRBV2 and TRBJ2-2 gives the full variable domain: EPEVTQTPSHQVTQMGQEVILRCVPISNHLYFYWYRQILGQKVEFLVSFYNNEISEKSEIFDDQFSVERPDGSNFTLKIRSTKLEDSAMYFCASRDHWTANTGELFFGEGSRLTVL.